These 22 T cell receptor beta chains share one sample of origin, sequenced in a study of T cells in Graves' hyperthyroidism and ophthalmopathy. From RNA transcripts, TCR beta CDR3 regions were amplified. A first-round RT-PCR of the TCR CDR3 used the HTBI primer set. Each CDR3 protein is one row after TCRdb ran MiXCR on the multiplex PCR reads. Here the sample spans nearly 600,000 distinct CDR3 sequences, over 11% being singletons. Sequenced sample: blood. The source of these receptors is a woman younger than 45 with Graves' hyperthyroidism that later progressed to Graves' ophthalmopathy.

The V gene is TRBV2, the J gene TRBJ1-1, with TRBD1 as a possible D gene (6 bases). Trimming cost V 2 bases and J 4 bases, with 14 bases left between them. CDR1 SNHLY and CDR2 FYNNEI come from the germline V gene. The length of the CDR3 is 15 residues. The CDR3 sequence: CASSEWGPLGTEAFF. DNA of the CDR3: TGTGCCAGCAGTGAATGGGGGCCGTTGGGCACTGAAGCTTTCTTT.

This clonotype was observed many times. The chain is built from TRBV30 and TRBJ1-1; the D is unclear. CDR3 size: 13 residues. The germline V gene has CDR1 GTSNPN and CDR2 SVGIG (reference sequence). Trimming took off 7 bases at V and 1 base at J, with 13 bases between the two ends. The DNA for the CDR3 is TGTGCCTTCGCCCGGGAACCGAACACTGAAGCTTTCTTT. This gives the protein CAFAREPNTEAFF.

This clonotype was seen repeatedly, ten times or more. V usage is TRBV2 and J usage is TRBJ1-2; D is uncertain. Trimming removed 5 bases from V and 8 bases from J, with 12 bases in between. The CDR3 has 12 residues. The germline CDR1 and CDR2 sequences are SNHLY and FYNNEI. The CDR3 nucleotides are TGTGCCAGCAGTCAACCGGGCCGAGGCTACACCTTC. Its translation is CASSQPGRGYTF.

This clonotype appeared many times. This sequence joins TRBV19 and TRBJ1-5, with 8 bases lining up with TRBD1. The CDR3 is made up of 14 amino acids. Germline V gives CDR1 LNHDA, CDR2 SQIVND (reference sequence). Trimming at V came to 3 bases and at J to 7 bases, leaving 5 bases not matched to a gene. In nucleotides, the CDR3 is TGTGCCAGTAGTATTTCAGGGGGCGGACAGCCCCAGCATTTT. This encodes CASSISGGGQPQHF.

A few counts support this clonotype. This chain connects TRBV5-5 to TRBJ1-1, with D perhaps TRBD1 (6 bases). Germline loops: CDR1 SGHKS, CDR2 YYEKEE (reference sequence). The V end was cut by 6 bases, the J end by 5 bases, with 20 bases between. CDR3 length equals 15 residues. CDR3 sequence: CASTVRGAEGTEAFF. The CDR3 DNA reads TGTGCCAGCACCGTACGGGGGGCGGAGGGGACTGAAGCTTTCTTT. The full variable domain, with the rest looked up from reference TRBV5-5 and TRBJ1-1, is DAGVTQSPTHLIKTRGQQVTLRCSPISGHKSVSWYQQVLGQGPQFIFQYYEKEERGRGNFPDRFSARQFPNYSSELNVNALLLGDSALYLCASTVRGAEGTEAFFGQGTRLTVV.

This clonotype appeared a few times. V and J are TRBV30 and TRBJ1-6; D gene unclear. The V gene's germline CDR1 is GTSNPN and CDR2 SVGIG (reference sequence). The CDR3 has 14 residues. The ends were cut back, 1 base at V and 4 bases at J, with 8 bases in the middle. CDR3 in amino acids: CAWSEAAYNSPLHF. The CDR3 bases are TGTGCCTGGAGTGAGGCTGCTTATAATTCACCCCTCCACTTT.

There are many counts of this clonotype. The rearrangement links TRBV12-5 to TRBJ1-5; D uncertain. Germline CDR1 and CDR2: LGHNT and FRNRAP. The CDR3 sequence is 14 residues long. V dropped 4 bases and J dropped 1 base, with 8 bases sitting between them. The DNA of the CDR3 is TGTGCTAGTGGTTCTACCGGGAGCAATCAGCCCCAGCATTTT. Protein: CASGSTGSNQPQHF.

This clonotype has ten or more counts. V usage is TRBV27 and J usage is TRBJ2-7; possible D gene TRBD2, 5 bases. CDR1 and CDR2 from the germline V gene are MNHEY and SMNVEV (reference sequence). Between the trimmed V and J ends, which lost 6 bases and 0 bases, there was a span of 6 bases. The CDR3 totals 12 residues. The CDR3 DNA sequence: TGTGCCAGCAGGCGGGCCTCCTACGAGCAGTACTTC. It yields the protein CASRRASYEQYF.

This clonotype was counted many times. In nucleotides, the CDR3 is TGTGCTAGTGGGTGGGCAGGGGGCAATGAGCAGTTCTTC. Translating gives CASGWAGGNEQFF. The V and J genes are TRBV12-5 and TRBJ2-1; 7 positions match TRBD1. The CDR3 has 13 residues. The V segment lost 6 bases and the J segment 6 bases; nucleotides outside the gene matches: 5. Germline-derived CDR1 and CDR2 are LGHNT and FRNRAP.

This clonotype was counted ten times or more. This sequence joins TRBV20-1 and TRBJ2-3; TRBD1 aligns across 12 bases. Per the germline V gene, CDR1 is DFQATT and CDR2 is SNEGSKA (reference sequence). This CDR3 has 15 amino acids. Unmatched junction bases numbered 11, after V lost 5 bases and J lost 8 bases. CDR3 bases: TGCAGTGCTGTCTCCGGGACAGGGGGCGGAGGTACGCAGTATTTT. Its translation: CSAVSGTGGGGTQYF.

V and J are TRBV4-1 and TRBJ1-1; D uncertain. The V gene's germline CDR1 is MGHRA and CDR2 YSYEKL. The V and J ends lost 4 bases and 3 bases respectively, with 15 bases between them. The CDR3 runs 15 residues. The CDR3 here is CASSPRQRLDTEAFF. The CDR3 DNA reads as TGCGCCAGCAGCCCCCGGCAAAGATTGGACACTGAAGCTTTCTTT.

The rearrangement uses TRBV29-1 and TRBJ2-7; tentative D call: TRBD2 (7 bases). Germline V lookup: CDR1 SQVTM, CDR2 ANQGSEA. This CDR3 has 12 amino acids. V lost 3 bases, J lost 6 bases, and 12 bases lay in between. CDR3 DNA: TGCAGCGTTGACCGAGGGGGGGCCGAGCAGTACTTC. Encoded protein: CSVDRGGAEQYF.

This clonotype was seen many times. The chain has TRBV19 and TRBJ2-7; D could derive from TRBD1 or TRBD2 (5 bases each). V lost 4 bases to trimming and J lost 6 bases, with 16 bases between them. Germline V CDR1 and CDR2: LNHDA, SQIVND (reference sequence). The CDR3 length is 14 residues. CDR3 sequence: CASSTGTPVGEQYF. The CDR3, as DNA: TGTGCCAGTAGTACGGGGACGCCGGTGGGCGAGCAGTACTTC.

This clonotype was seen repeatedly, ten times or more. The chain's CDR3 is CASSSTWDRMSSPLHF. The CDR3 DNA follows: TGTGCCAGCAGCTCGACATGGGACAGGATGAGTTCACCCCTCCACTTT. The chain links TRBV7-2 to TRBJ1-6, with 8 nucleotides matching TRBD1. From germline, CDR1 is SGHTA and CDR2 FQGNSA. The CDR3 is 16 amino acids. The J segment lost 9 bases and the V segment lost 4 bases, leaving 11 bases of the junction unmatched.

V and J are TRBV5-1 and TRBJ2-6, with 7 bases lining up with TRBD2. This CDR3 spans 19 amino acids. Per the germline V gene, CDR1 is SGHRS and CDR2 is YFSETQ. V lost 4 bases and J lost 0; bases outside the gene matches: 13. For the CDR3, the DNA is TGCGCCAGCAGCAAGGAAGGGACTAATACTTACTCTGGGGCCAACGTCCTGACTTTC. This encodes CASSKEGTNTYSGANVLTF.

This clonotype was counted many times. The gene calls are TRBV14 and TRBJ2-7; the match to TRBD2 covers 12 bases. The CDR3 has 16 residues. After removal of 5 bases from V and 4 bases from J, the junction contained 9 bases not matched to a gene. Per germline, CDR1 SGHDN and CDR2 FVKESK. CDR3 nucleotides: TGTGCCAGCAGCAGACTTCTAGCGGGAGGGTTATACGAGCAGTACTTC. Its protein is CASSRLLAGGLYEQYF.

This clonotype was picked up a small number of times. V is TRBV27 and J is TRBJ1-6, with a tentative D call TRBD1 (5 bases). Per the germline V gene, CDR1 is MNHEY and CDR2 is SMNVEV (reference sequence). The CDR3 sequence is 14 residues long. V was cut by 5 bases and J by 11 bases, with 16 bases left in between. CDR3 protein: CASSPASDTTPLHF. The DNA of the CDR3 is TGTGCCAGCAGTCCCGCATCGGACACGACACCCCTCCACTTT.

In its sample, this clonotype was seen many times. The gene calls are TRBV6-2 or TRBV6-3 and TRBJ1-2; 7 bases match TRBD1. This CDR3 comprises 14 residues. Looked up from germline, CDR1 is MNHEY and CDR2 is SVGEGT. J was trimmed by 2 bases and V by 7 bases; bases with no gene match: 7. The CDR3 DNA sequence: TGTGCCAGCACCACGACAGGGTTCAACTATGGCTACACCTTC. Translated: CASTTTGFNYGYTF.

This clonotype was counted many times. The CDR3 DNA reads as TGTGCCTGGAGCGGGAGCAGTTCCTACGAGCAGTACTTC. This sequence encodes CAWSGSSSYEQYF. This chain joins TRBV30 and TRBJ2-7, with a weak D call TRBD2 (6 bases). The ends were cut back, 3 bases at V and 1 base at J, with 10 bases in the middle. CDR1 and CDR2 (germline): GTSNPN, SVGIG (reference sequence). The CDR3 contains 13 residues.

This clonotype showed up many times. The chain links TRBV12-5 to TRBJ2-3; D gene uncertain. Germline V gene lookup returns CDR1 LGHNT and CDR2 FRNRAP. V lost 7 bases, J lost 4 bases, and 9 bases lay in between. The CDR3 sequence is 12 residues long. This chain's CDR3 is CASALFSDTQYF. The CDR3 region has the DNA TGTGCTAGTGCCCTCTTCTCAGATACGCAGTATTTT. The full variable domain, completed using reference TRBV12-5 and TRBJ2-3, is DARVTQTPRHKVTEMGQEVTMRCQPILGHNTVFWYRQTMMQGLELLAYFRNRAPLDDSGMPKDRFSAEMPDATLATLKIQPSEPRDSAVYFCASALFSDTQYFGPGTRLTVL.

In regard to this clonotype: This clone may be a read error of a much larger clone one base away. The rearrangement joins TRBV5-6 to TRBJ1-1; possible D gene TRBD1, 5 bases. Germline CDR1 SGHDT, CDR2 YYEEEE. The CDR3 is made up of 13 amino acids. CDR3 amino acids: CASSPGTNYEALF. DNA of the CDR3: TGTGCCAGCAGCCCCGGGACTAATTATGAAGCTTTGTTT. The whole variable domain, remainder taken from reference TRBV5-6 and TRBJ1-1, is DAGVTQSPTHLIKTRGQQVTLRCSPKSGHDTVSWYQQALGQGPQFIFQYYEEEERQRGNFPDRFSGHQFPNYSSELNVNALLLGDSALYLCASSPGTNYEALFGQGTRLTVV.

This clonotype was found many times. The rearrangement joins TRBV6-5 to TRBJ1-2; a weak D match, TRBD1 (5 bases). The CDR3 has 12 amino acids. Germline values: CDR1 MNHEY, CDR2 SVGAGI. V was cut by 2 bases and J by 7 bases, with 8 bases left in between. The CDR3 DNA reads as TGTGCCAGCAGTTACAGGGGAGGTGGCTACACCTTC. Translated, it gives CASSYRGGGYTF.